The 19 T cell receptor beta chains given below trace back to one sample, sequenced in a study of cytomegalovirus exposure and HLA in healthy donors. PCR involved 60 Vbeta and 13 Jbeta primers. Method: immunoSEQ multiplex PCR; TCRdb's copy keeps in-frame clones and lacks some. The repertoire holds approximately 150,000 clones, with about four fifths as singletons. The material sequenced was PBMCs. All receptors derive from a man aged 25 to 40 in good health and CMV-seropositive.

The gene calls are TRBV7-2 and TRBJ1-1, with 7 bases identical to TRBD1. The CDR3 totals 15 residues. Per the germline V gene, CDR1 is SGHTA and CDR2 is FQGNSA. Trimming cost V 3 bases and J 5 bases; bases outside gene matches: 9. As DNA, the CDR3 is TGTGCCAGCAGCTTTCGGGCAGGGGGTTCGACTGAAGCTTTCTTT. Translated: CASSFRAGGSTEAFF.

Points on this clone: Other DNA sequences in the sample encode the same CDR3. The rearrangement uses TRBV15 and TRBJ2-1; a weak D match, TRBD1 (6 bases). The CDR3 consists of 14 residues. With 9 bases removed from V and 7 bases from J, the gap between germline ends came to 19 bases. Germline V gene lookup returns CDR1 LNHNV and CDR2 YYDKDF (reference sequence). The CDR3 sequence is CATSGKGHTNEQFF. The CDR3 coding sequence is TGTGCCACAAGCGGAAAGGGACATACGAATGAGCAGTTCTTC. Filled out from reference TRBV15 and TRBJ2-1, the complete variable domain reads DAMVIQNPRYQVTQFGKPVTLSCSQTLNHNVMYWYQQKSSQAPKLLFHYYDKDFNNEADTPDNFQSRRPNTSFCFLDIRSPGLGDTAMYLCATSGKGHTNEQFFGPGTRLTVL.

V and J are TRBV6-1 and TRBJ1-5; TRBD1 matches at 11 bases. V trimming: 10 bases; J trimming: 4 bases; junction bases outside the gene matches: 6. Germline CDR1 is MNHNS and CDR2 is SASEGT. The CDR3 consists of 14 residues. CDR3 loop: CATGTGGRNQPQHF. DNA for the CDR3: TGTGCCACAGGGACAGGGGGAAGAAATCAGCCCCAGCATTTT.

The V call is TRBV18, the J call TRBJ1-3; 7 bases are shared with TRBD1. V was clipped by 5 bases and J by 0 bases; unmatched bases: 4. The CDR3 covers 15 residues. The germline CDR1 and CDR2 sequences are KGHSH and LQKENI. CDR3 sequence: CASSRDRSSGNTIYF. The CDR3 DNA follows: TGTGCCAGCTCAAGGGACAGAAGCTCTGGAAACACCATATATTTT.

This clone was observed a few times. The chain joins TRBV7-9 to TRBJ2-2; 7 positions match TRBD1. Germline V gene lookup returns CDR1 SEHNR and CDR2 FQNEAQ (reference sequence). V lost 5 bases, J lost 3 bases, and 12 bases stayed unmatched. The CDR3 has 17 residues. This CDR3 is CASSPTSGTEDTGELFF. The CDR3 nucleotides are TGTGCCAGCAGCCCGACGTCCGGGACAGAGGACACCGGGGAGCTGTTTTTT.

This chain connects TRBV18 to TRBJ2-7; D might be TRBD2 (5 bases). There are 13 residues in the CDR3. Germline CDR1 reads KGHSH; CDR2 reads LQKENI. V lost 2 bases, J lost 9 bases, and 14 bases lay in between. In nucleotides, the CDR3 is TGTGCCAGCTCACCAAATCGGGATAACGTGCAGTACTTC. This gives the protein CASSPNRDNVQYF.

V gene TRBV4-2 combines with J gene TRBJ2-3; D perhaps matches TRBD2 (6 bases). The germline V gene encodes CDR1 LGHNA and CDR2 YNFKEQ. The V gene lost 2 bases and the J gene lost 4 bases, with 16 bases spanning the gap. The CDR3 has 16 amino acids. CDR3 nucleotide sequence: TGTGCCAGCAGCCAACAATCTAGCGCTACCTCAGATACGCAGTATTTT. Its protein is CASSQQSSATSDTQYF.

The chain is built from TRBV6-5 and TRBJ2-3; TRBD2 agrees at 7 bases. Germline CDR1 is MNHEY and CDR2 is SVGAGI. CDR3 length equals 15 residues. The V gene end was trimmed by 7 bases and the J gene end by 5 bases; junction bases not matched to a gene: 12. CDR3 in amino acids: CASKVSERGLDTQYF. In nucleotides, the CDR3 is TGTGCCAGCAAGGTTTCTGAGCGGGGCCTAGATACGCAGTATTTT.

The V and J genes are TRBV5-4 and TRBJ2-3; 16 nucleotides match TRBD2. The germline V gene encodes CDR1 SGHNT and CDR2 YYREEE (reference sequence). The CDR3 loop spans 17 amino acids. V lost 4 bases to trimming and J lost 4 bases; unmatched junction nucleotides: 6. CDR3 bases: TGTGCCAGCAGCAAAGGGACTAGCGGGGGGGCCCCAGATACGCAGTATTTT. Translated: CASSKGTSGGAPDTQYF.

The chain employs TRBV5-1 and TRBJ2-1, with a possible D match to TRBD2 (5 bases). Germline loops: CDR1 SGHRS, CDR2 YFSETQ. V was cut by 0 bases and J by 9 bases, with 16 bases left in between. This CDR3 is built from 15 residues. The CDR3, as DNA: TGCGCCAGCAGCTTGGCCCCACTAGGAAGCGCTGAGCAGTTCTTC. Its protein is CASSLAPLGSAEQFF. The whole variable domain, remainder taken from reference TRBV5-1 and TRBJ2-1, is KAGVTQTPRYLIKTRGQQVTLSCSPISGHRSVSWYQQTPGQGLQFLFEYFSETQRNKGNFPGRFSGRQFSNSRSEMNVSTLELGDSALYLCASSLAPLGSAEQFFGPGTRLTVL.

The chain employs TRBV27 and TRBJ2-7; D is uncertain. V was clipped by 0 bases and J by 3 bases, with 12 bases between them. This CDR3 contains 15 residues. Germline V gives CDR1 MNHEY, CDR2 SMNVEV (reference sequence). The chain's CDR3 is CASSLSDPVSYEQYF. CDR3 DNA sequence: TGTGCCAGCAGTTTATCCGATCCGGTAAGCTACGAGCAGTACTTC.

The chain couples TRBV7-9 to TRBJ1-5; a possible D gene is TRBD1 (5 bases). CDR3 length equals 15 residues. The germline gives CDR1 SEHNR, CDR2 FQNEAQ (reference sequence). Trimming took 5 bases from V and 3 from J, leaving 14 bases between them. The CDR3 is CASSPGEGPNQPQHF. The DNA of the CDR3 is TGTGCCAGCAGCCCCGGGGAGGGGCCCAATCAGCCCCAGCATTTT.

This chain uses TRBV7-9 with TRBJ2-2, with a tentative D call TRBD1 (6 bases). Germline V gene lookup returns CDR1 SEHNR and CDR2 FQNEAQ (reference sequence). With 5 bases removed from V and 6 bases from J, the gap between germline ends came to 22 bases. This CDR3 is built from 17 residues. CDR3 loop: CASSRRGGGEGAGELFF. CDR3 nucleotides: TGTGCCAGCAGCCGCCGAGGTGGGGGCGAAGGTGCCGGGGAGCTGTTTTTT.

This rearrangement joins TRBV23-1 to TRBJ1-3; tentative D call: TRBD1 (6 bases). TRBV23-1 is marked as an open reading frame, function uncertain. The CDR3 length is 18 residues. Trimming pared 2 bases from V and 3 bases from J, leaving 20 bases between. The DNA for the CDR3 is TGCGCCAGCAGTCAAGACCTGGGACACCTTCCTCTTGGAAACACCATATATTTT. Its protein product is CASSQDLGHLPLGNTIYF.

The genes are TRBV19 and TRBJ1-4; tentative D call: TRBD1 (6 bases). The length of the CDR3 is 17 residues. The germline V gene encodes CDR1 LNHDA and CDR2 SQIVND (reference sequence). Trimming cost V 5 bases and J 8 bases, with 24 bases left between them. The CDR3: CASSPIMVVGAREKLFF. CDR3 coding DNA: TGTGCCAGTAGTCCCATTATGGTGGTGGGGGCAAGGGAAAAACTGTTTTTT. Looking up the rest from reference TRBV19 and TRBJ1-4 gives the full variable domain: DGGITQSPKYLFRKEGQNVTLSCEQNLNHDAMYWYRQDPGQGLRLIYYSQIVNDFQKGDIAEGYSVSREKKESFPLTVTSAQKNPTAFYLCASSPIMVVGAREKLFFGSGTQLSVL.

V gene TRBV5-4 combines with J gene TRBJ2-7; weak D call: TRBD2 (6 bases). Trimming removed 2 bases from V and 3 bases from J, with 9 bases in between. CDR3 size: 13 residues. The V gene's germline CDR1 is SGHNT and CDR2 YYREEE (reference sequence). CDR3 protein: CASSLSGVYEQYF. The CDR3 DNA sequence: TGTGCCAGCAGCTTATCGGGAGTCTACGAGCAGTACTTC.

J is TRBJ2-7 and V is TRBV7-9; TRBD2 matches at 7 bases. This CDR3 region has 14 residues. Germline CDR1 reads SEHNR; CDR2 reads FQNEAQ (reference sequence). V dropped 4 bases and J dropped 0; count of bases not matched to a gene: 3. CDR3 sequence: CASSWRESSYEQYF. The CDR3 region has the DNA TGTGCCAGCAGCTGGCGGGAGAGCTCCTACGAGCAGTACTTC.

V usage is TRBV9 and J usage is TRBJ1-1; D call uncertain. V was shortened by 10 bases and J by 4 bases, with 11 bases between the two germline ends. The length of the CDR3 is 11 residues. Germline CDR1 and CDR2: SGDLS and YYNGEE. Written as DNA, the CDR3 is TGTGCCTCCGGGCGGGGCACTGAAGCTTTCTTT. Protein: CASGRGTEAFF.

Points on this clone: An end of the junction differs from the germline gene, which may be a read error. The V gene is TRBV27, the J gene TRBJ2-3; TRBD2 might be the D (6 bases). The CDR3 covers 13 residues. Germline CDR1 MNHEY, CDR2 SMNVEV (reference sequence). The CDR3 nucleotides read TGTGCCAGCAGTTCCGAAAGGGGAACGGGACTCATCTTT. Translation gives CASSSERGTGLIF.